This TCR beta chain was profiled in a study of graft-versus-host responses after intestinal transplantation. Study overall: Grafts were multivisceral, liver-intestinal, or isolated intestinal. All recipients got anti-thymocyte globulin induction, then tacrolimus and steroids for roughly 3 years.

Produced via immunoSEQ multiplex PCR; TCRdb's table is partial and in-frame only. The data show 80,000 to 100,000 clones, around nine tenths seen once. Notes on the study in general: The recipient marrow held GvH clones, and some of them showed up first in ileum or blood.

This clone has a handful of counts. Its target is not known. V was clipped by 2 bases and J by 2 bases, with 9 bases between them. There are 14 residues in the CDR3. CDR1 and CDR2 (germline): SNHLY, FYNNEI. The TCR was taken from a human donor who received an intestinal transplant. The source was unstimulated CD4+ T cells sorted from spleen or lymph node cells, collected before intestinal transplant. J is TRBJ1-1 and V is TRBV2; D remains unclear. Here the CDR3 DNA reads TGTGCCAGCAGTGAATACGCGGGAAACACTGAAGCTTTCTTT. Translating it yields CASSEYAGNTEAFF.